Listed here is a single T cell receptor beta chain. The sample originates from a study of blood T cell repertoires in COVID-19. For the study at large: Researchers got acute and convalescent COVID-19 samples from the United States, Italy and Spain. T cells, B-cell-depleted T cells, or PBMCs supplied cDNA or gDNA.

As originally analysed: Reference gene primer amplification gave estimated nucleated cell counts. Sequencing used immunoSEQ multiplex PCR; TCRdb keeps in-frame clones, though not all of them. V and J calls and clone size are given by that table; D and trimming were obtained from the DNA. In the table there are a few hundred thousand clones, 84% of which are singletons. Germline assignment: CDR1 MNHEY and CDR2 SVGAGI. The CDR3 runs 13 residues. V was cut by 2 bases and J by 3 bases, with 6 bases left in between. The clonotype was recovered from a woman between 40 and 55 years old who had recovered from COVID-19. What was sequenced was peripheral blood. The rearrangement joins TRBV6-5 to TRBJ2-3, with D perhaps matching TRBD2 (6 bases). The CDR3 protein is CASSYGGTDTQYF. In DNA, the CDR3 is TGTGCCAGCAGTTACGGAGGGACAGATACGCAGTATTTT.